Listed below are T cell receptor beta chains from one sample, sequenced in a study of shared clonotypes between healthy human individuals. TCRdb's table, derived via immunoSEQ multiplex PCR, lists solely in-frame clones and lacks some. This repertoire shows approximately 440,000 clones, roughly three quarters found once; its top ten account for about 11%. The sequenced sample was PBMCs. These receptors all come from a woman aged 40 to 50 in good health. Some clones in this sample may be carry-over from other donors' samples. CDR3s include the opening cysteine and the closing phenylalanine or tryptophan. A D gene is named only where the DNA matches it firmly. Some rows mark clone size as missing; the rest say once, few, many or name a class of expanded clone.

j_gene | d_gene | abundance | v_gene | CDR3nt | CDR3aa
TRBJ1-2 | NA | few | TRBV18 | TGTGCCAGCTCACCCTACACAGGGAAGGACGGCTACACCTTC | CASSPYTGKDGYTF
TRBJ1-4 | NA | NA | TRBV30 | TGTGCCTGGAGTAATCCGGGACATGGTAATGAAAAACTGTTTTTT | CAWSNPGHGNEKLFF
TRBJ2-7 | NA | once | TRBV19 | TGTGCCAGTAGTCTTGGGACTCCCTACGAGCAGTACTTC | CASSLGTPYEQYF
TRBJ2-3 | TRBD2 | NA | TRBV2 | TGTGCCAGCAGTGAAGGGACTAGCCGGCGCACAGATACGCAGTATTTT | CASSEGTSRRTDTQYF
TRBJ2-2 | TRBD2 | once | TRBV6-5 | TGTGCCAGCAGTTACGTGCCGGGAGGGCGGACCGGGGAGCTGTTTTTT | CASSYVPGGRTGELFF
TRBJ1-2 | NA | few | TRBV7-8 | TGTGCCAGCAGCTTAGCATTCGGGGACGGCGGTGGCTACACCTTC | CASSLAFGDGGGYTF
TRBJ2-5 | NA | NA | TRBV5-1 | TGCGCCAGCAGCTTGGGATTAATAAAAGAGACCCAGTACTTC | CASSLGLIKETQYF
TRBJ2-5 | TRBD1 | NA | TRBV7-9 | TGTGCCAGCAGCCTCGACAGGGAACAAGAGACCCAGTACTTC | CASSLDREQETQYF
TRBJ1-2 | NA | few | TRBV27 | TGTGCCAGCAGTTTATCTGGGACGGGTTCTTATGGCTACACCTTC | CASSLSGTGSYGYTF
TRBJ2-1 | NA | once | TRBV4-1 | TGCGCCAGCAGCCAACTAGCGAGATCCTACAATGAGCAGTTCTTC | CASSQLARSYNEQFF
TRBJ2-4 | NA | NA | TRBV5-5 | TGTGCCAGCAGCTTGGCCGGAATCGGGAACATTCAGTACTTC | CASSLAGIGNIQYF
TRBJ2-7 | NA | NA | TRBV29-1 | TGCAGCGTTAAAACCGGCGGGATCTCCTACGAGCAGTACTTC | CSVKTGGISYEQYF
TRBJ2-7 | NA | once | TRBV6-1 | TGTGCCAGCACCCAGTCGTTTCCAGCCTACGAGCAGTACTTC | CASTQSFPAYEQYF
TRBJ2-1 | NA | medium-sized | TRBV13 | TGTGCCAGCAGCTTAGGGGCGACTCCCTACAATGAGCAGTTCTTC | CASSLGATPYNEQFF
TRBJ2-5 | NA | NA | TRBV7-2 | TGTGCCAGCAGCTCATACAATACAAAACGGCACCAAGAGACCCAGTACTTC | CASSSYNTKRHQETQYF
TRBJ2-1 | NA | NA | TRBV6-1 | TGTGCCAGCAGGACTAGTGTGGTTCCTGAGCAGTTCTTC | CASRTSVVPEQFF
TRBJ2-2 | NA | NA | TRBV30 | TGTGCCTGGAGTCTTAGCGGCCAAGACACCGGGGAGCTGTTTTTT | CAWSLSGQDTGELFF
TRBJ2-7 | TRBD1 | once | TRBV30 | TGTGCCTGGAGTGCACTAGGGGGCGCAGGGGGCGAGCAGTACTTC | CAWSALGGAGGEQYF
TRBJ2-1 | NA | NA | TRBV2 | TGTGCCAGCAGTGTTTCGGGTACGGGCAATGAGCAGTTCTTC | CASSVSGTGNEQFF
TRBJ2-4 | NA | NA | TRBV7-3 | TGTGCCAGCAGCTTAACAGGGGACGACCTTCAGTACTTC | CASSLTGDDLQYF
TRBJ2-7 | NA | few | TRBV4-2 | TGTGCCAGCAGCCAAGAGGCCGGAGGGCCCTACGAGCAGTACTTC | CASSQEAGGPYEQYF
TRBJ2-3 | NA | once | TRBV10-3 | TGTGCCATCAGTAACACTATCCGGCCCACAGATACGCAGTATTTT | CAISNTIRPTDTQYF
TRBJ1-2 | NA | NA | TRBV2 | TGTGCCAGCGGAACAGGGTCGTGGTATGGCTACACCTTC | CASGTGSWYGYTF
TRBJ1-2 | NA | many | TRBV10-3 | TGTGCCATCAGTGAGGGCAGGGAGTCGGGCTACACCTTC | CAISEGRESGYTF
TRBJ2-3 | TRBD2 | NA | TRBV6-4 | TGTGCCAGCAGCCCAGCGGGAGAGTCGGATACGCAGTATTTT | CASSPAGESDTQYF
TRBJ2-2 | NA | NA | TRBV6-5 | TGTGCCAGCAGTACTCAGAAGGGCGGGGAGCTGTTTTTT | CASSTQKGGELFF
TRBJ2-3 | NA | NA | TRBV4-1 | TGCGCCAGCAGCCAAGGTCCGTTCGATACGCAGTATTTT | CASSQGPFDTQYF
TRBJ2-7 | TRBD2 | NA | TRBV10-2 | TGCGCCAGCAGTGGAAGGGAGGGAGGGAAATACGAGCAGTACTTC | CASSGREGGKYEQYF
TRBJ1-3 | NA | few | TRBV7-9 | TGTGCCAGCAGCTCCTCTCTCGGAAACACCATATATTTT | CASSSSLGNTIYF
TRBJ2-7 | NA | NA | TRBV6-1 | TGTGCCAGCAGTGAAGCGGGAGCCGGATCCGAGCAGTACTTC | CASSEAGAGSEQYF
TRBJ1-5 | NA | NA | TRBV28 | TGTGCCAGCAGTTCCCTGTTGAGCAATCAGCCCCAGCATTTT | CASSSLLSNQPQHF
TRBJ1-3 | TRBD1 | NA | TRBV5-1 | TGCGCCAGCAGCTTGGGGACAGGGGTAAACACCATATATTTT | CASSLGTGVNTIYF
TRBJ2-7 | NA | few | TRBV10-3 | TGTGCCATCAGTGAGGCCTACGAGCAGTACTTC | CAISEAYEQYF
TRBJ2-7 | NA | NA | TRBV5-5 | TGTGCCAGCAGCAACGGGCCCCGTCGGGACTACGAGCAGTACTTC | CASSNGPRRDYEQYF
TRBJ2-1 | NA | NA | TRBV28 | TGTGCCAGCAGTTTGAGTTGGGGGGTACGGAATGAGCAGTTCTTC | CASSLSWGVRNEQFF
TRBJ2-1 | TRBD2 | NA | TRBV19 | TGTGCCAGTAGCCGTACTAGCGGAGCCTACAATGAGCAGTTCTTC | CASSRTSGAYNEQFF
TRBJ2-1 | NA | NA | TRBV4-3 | TGCGCCAGCAGCCGGGGGACGGTTCCCTACAATGAGCAGTTCTTC | CASSRGTVPYNEQFF
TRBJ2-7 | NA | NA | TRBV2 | TGTGCCAGCAGTGAAGAAGAGCAGATCTACGAGCAGTACTTC | CASSEEEQIYEQYF
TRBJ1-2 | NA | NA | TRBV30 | TGTGCCTGGACGCCAGGGGTCGCCTATGGCTACACCTTC | CAWTPGVAYGYTF
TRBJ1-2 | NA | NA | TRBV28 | TGTGCCAGCCTAGGGGGTGGGGAGAACTATGGCTACACCTTC | CASLGGGENYGYTF
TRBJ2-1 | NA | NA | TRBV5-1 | TGCGCCAGCAGCTTCCAGGGAGGCGATGAGCAGTTCTTC | CASSFQGGDEQFF
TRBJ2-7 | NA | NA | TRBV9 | TGTGCCAGCAGCGTAGCCGGGTCGGTGTACGAGCAGTACTTC | CASSVAGSVYEQYF
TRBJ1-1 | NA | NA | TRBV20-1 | TGCAGTGCTAGAGCGGCCACTGAAGCTTTCTTT | CSARAATEAFF
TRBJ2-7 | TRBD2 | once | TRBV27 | TGTGCCAGCAATCTTAGCGGGCTCTCCTACGAGCAGTACTTC | CASNLSGLSYEQYF
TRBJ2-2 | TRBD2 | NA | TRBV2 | TGTGCCAGCAGTCGACTAGCGGGGGCGAACACCGGGGAGCTGTTTTTT | CASSRLAGANTGELFF
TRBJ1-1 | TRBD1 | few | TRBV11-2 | TGTGCCAGCAGCCTACAGGACAGGCTGAACACTGAAGCTTTCTTT | CASSLQDRLNTEAFF
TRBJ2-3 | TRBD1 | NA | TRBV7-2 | TGTGCCAGCAGCTTACGACGGACAGGGTCCACAGATACGCAGTATTTT | CASSLRRTGSTDTQYF
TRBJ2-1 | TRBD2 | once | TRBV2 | TGTGCCAGCAGTGAATCACCGGGACTAGCTGATGAGCAGTTCTTC | CASSESPGLADEQFF
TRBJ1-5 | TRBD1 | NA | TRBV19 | TGTGCCAGTAGTATTAGGGACAGTATTAGCAATCAGCCCCAGCATTTT | CASSIRDSISNQPQHF
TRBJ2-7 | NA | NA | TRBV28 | TGTGCCAGCAGTTTTCTGGGCCAGAGAATCTCCTACGAGCAGTACTTC | CASSFLGQRISYEQYF
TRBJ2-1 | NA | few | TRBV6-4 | TGTGCCAGCAGTGACTCCGGGGGAGACTACAATGAGCAGTTCTTC | CASSDSGGDYNEQFF
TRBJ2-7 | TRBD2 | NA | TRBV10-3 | TGTGCCATCAGTGAGGAGGGGCGGGAGTTCGAGCAGTACTTC | CAISEEGREFEQYF
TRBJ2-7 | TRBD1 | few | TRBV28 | TGTGCCAGCAGTTTGACAGGGGAATCCTACGAGCAGTACTTC | CASSLTGESYEQYF
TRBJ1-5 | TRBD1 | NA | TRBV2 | TGTGCCAGCACCCGACAGGGTGGACAGCCCCAGCATTTT | CASTRQGGQPQHF
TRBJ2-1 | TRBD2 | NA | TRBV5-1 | TGCGCCAGCAGCTCGGGGATCACTAGCGGGGGGAGCTCCTACAATGAGCAGTTCTTC | CASSSGITSGGSSYNEQFF
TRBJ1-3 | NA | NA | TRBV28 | TGTGCCAGCAGTTCCTGGACAGACGGTAGCTCTGGAAACACCATATATTTT | CASSSWTDGSSGNTIYF
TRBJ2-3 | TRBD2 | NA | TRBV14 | TGTGCCAGCAGCCAAAGACTAGCGGCAAGGAGAGATACGCAGTATTTT | CASSQRLAARRDTQYF
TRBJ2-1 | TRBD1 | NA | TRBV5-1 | TGCGCCAGCAGTTCCGGGACAGGGGGCAATGAGCAGTTCTTC | CASSSGTGGNEQFF